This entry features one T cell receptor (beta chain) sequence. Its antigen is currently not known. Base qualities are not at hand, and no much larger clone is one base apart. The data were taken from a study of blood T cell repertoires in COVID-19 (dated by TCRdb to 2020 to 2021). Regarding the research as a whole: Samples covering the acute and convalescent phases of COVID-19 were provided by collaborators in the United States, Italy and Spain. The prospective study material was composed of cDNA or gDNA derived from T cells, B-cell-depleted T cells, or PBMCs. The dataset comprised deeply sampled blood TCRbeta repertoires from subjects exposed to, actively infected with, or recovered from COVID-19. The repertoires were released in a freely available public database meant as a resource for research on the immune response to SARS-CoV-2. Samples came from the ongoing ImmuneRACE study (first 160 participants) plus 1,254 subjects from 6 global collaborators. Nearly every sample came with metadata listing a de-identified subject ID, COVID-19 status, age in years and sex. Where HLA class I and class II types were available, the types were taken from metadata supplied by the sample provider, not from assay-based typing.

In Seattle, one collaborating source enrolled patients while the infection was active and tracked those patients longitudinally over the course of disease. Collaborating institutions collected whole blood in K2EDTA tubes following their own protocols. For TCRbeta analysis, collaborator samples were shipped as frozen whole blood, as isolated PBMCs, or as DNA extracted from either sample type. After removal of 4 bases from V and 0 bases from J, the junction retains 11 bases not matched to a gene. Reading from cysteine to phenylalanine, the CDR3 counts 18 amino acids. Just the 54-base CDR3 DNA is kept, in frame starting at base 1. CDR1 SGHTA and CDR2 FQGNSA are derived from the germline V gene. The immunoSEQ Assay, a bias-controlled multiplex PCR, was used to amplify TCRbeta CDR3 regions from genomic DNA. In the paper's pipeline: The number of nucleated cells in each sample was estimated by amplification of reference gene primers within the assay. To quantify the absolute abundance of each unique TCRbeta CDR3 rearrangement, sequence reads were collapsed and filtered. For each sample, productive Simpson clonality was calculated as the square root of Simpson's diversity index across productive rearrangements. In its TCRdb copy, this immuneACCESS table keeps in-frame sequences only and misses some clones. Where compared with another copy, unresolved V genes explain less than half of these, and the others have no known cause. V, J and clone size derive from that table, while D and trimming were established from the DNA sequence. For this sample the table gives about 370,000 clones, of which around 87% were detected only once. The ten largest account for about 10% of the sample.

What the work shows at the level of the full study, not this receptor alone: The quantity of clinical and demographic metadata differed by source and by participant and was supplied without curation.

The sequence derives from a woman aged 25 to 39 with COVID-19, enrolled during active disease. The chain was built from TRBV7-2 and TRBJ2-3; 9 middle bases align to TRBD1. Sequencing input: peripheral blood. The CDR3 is CASSSRSRGQGSTDTQYF. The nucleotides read TGTGCCAGCAGCTCCCGGTCCCGAGGACAGGGGAGCACAGATACGCAGTATTTT. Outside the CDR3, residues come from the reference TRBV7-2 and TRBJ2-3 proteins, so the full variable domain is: GAGVSQSPSNKVTEKGKDVELRCDPISGHTALYWYRQSLGQGLEFLIYFQGNSAPDKSGLPSDRFSAERTGGSVSTLTIQRTQQEDSAVYLCASSSRSRGQGSTDTQYFGPGTRLTVL.